These 11 T cell receptor beta chains were all obtained from the same sample, sequenced in a study of cytomegalovirus exposure and HLA in healthy donors. The PCR employed 60 Vbeta primers together with 13 Jbeta primers. Method: immunoSEQ multiplex PCR; TCRdb's copy keeps in-frame clones and lacks some. Counted here are approximately 150,000 clones, under 90% occurring once; the ten biggest clones make up approximately 6.8%. Material for sequencing was PBMCs. These receptor sequences come from a man aged 25-40 years in good health and CMV-seropositive.

The chain uses TRBV7-9 and TRBJ1-1; 9 bases agree with TRBD1. Trimming took 5 bases from V and 0 from J; bases not matched to a gene: 4. This CDR3 contains 15 residues. Germline V CDR1 and CDR2: SEHNR, FQNEAQ (reference sequence). The DNA of the CDR3 is TGTGCCAGCAGCCCCACAGGGGGCCTGAACACTGAAGCTTTCTTT. Its protein product is CASSPTGGLNTEAFF.

The chain links TRBV4-1 to TRBJ2-1; 10 bases agree with TRBD2. J lost 7 bases, V lost 2 bases, and 8 bases had no gene match. The V gene's germline CDR1 is MGHRA and CDR2 YSYEKL. The CDR3 contains 16 residues. CDR3 nucleotide sequence: TGCGCCAGCAGCCAATCTCTAGCGGGAGTTAGTAATGAGCAGTTCTTC. It codes for CASSQSLAGVSNEQFF.

This chain connects TRBV7-9 to TRBJ1-1; D is unclear. Per the germline V gene, CDR1 is SEHNR and CDR2 is FQNEAQ (reference sequence). Trimming pared 6 bases from V and 2 bases from J, leaving 7 bases between. The CDR3 is 12 amino acids. The CDR3 reads CASRVANTEAFF. The CDR3 DNA reads TGTGCCAGCAGGGTAGCTAACACTGAAGCTTTCTTT.

The V gene is TRBV5-1, the J gene TRBJ2-3; tentative D call: TRBD2 (6 bases). CDR3 length: 13 amino acids. V was pared by 0 bases and J by 4 bases, with 6 bases between. Germline V gene lookup returns CDR1 SGHRS and CDR2 YFSETQ. The CDR3 DNA is TGCGCCAGCAGCTTGGCGGGGGCAGATACGCAGTATTTT. Amino acid sequence: CASSLAGADTQYF.

This chain uses TRBV28 with TRBJ1-1, with a weak D call TRBD1 (5 bases). Trimming shortened V by 3 bases and J by 0 bases, and 14 bases separated the two germline ends. The CDR3 loop spans 16 amino acids. The germline V gene has CDR1 MDHEN and CDR2 SYDVKM. The CDR3 region has the DNA TGTGCCAGCAGTTTTGCCCACGACAGCCTGAACACTGAAGCTTTCTTT. This encodes CASSFAHDSLNTEAFF.

This rearrangement joins TRBV19 to TRBJ1-1, with D perhaps TRBD1 (5 bases). There are 13 residues in the CDR3. V lost 4 bases to trimming and J lost 4 bases, with 10 bases between them. From germline, CDR1 is LNHDA and CDR2 SQIVND (reference sequence). CDR3 residues: CASSKQVPTEAFF. The CDR3 DNA reads as TGTGCCAGTAGTAAACAGGTTCCCACTGAAGCTTTCTTT. The variable domain in full, with the rest retrieved from reference TRBV19 and TRBJ1-1, is DGGITQSPKYLFRKEGQNVTLSCEQNLNHDAMYWYRQDPGQGLRLIYYSQIVNDFQKGDIAEGYSVSREKKESFPLTVTSAQKNPTAFYLCASSKQVPTEAFFGQGTRLTVV.

The V call is TRBV5-1, the J call TRBJ2-3, with 8 bases that match TRBD2. Trimming at V came to 0 bases and at J to 5 bases, leaving 8 bases not matched to a gene. Germline V CDR1 and CDR2: SGHRS, YFSETQ. The CDR3 runs to 16 residues. This CDR3 is CASSLDGGGSQDTQYF. CDR3 coding DNA: TGCGCCAGCAGCTTGGACGGGGGGGGCAGTCAAGATACGCAGTATTTT.

The V gene is TRBV29-1, the J gene TRBJ1-1; a possible D gene is TRBD1 (5 bases). The CDR3 sequence is 13 residues long. Germline V CDR1 and CDR2: SQVTM, ANQGSEA. Trimming shortened V by 6 bases and J by 5 bases, and 16 bases separated the two germline ends. CDR3 amino acids: CSVRGVMGTEAFF. The CDR3 coding sequence is TGCAGCGTCCGGGGGGTTATGGGGACTGAAGCTTTCTTT.

This clone was recorded once. V usage is TRBV4-1 and J usage is TRBJ1-2, with TRBD1 matching over 10 bases. CDR1 is MGHRA and CDR2 is YSYEKL in the germline V gene. V shed 0 bases, J shed 6 bases, and the junction held 1 base outside the gene matches. The CDR3 totals 14 residues. The CDR3 bases are TGCGCCAGCAGCCAAGACGACAGGGGGCATGGCTACACCTTC. Its translation: CASSQDDRGHGYTF.

The chain employs TRBV9 and TRBJ2-2, with 7 bases fitting TRBD2. CDR3 length: 15 amino acids. Germline V gives CDR1 SGDLS, CDR2 YYNGEE. Unmatched junction bases numbered 6, after V lost 3 bases and J lost 4 bases. The chain's CDR3 is CASSADGRSTGELFF. Written as DNA, the CDR3 is TGTGCCAGCAGCGCCGACGGGAGGTCCACCGGGGAGCTGTTTTTT.

This clone appeared a single time. This chain links TRBV2 with TRBJ1-5; TRBD1 matches at 10 bases. The CDR3 runs to 15 residues. J gave up 11 bases and V 1 base, and 8 bases lay outside the gene matches. Germline V gene sequence: CDR1 SNHLY, CDR2 FYNNEI. The CDR3 sequence is CASSEVNRDRGAQHF. CDR3 nucleotide sequence: TGTGCCAGCAGTGAAGTGAACCGGGACAGGGGAGCCCAGCATTTT.